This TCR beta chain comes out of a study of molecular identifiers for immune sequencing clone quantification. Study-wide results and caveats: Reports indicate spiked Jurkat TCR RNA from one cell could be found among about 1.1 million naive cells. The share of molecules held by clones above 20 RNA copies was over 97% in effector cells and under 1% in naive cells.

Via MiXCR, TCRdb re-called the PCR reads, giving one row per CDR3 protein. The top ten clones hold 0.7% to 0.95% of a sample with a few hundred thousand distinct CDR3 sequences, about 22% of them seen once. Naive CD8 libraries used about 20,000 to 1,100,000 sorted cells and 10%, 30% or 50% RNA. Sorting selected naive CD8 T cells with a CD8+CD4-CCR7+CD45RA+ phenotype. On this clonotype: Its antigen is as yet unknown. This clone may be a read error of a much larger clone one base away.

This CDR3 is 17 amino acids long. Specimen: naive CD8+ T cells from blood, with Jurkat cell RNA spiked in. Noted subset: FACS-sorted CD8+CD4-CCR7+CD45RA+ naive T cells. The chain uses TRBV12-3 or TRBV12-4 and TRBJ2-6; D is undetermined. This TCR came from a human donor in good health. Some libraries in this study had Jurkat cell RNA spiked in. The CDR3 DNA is TGTGCCAGCAGTTCCCCTTACGGGCGCTCTGGGACCAACGTCCTGACTTTC. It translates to CASSSPYGRSGTNVLTF.